This is a list of T cell receptor beta chains from one sample in a study of T cell responses to AZD1222 COVID-19 vaccine. Sequencing was performed with immunoSEQ multiplex PCR; in TCRdb, only in-frame clones are kept and a portion is missing. The profile shows 99,000 or so clones, around 89% of them singletons. Sample: peripheral blood, taken on day 0 of AZD1222 vaccination. These receptors all stem from an adult in good health. Both conserved end residues are part of each CDR3. D genes are given only for firm matches. Size values are once, few and many counts, or a class for expanded clones, and some rows have none.

TRBJ2-6 . . TRBV11-2 CASSLRANVLTF TGTGCCAGCAGCTTAAGGGCCAACGTCCTGACTTTC
TRBJ1-4 . . TRBV28 CASSSRTTWNEKLFF TGTGCCAGCAGTTCCAGGACCACCTGGAATGAAAAACTGTTTTTT
TRBJ2-3 . . TRBV14 CASSQDRVAEIGDTQYF TGTGCCAGCAGCCAAGATCGTGTAGCGGAAATCGGGGATACGCAGTATTTT
TRBJ2-2 . . TRBV7-3 CASSLTGSGELFF TGTGCCAGCAGCTTAACAGGGTCCGGGGAGCTGTTTTTT
TRBJ2-1 TRBD2 . TRBV24-1 CATSDSRLAGGHEQFF TGTGCCACCAGTGATTCACGACTAGCGGGGGGCCATGAGCAGTTCTTC
TRBJ2-7 . . TRBV10-2 CASALGGSYEQYF TGCGCCAGCGCTCTCGGGGGCAGCTACGAGCAGTACTTC
TRBJ1-6 . . TRBV11-1 CASSHPRQGNNSPLHF TGTGCCAGCAGCCATCCACGGCAGGGGAATAATTCACCCCTCCACTTT
TRBJ1-5 TRBD1 . TRBV28 CASSLGTGVQPQHF TGTGCCAGCAGTTTAGGGACAGGGGTTCAGCCCCAGCATTTT
TRBJ2-5 TRBD2 . TRBV6-5 CASSPLAGIQETQYF TGTGCCAGCAGTCCACTAGCGGGAATTCAAGAGACCCAGTACTTC
TRBJ1-2 TRBD1 . TRBV6-5 CASSPGTGLNYGYTF TGTGCCAGCAGCCCCGGGACAGGGTTGAACTATGGCTACACCTTC
TRBJ2-1 . . TRBV2 CASSTGTSYDEQFF TGTGCCAGCAGTACCGGGACTTCTTACGATGAGCAGTTCTTC
TRBJ2-7 . . TRBV7-2 CASSSRLVAEQYF TGTGCCAGCAGCTCCCGACTAGTTGCCGAGCAGTACTTC
TRBJ2-7 TRBD2 . TRBV5-4 CASSSSGLMAEQYF TGTGCCAGCAGCTCTAGCGGTCTCATGGCCGAGCAGTACTTC
TRBJ1-2 . . TRBV20-1 CSASKGSGPYGYTF TGCAGTGCTAGTAAAGGGTCTGGGCCCTATGGCTACACCTTC
TRBJ2-3 TRBD2 . TRBV28 CASSPRLAYGTDTQYF TGTGCCAGCAGTCCTCGACTAGCGTATGGCACAGATACGCAGTATTTT
TRBJ2-1 TRBD2 . TRBV2 CASSGTSGAYSYNEQFF TGTGCCAGCAGCGGGACTAGCGGGGCTTACTCCTACAATGAGCAGTTCTTC
TRBJ1-1 . few TRBV11-3 CASSLVSWHLNTEAFF TGTGCCAGCAGCTTAGTTAGTTGGCATTTGAACACTGAAGCTTTCTTT
TRBJ1-5 . . TRBV19 CASSFQGGGQPQHF TGTGCCAGTAGTTTCCAGGGAGGAGGTCAGCCCCAGCATTTT
TRBJ2-7 . . TRBV15 CATSSSHEQYF TGTGCCACCAGCAGCAGCCACGAGCAGTACTTC
TRBJ1-1 TRBD1 few TRBV7-2 CASSFYTGGSTAFF TGTGCCAGCAGCTTTTATACAGGGGGCTCGACAGCTTTCTTT
TRBJ1-1 . . TRBV4-2 CASSQEGGTEAFF TGTGCCAGCAGCCAAGAGGGTGGGACTGAAGCTTTCTTT
TRBJ2-7 . . TRBV7-3 CASSPGLGGEQYF TGTGCCAGCAGCCCCGGGCTTGGCGGCGAGCAGTACTTC
TRBJ1-6 . few TRBV23-1 CASSQGHEEFYNSPLHF TGCGCCAGCAGTCAAGGTCACGAAGAGTTCTATAATTCACCCCTCCACTTT